What follows is one TCR beta chain and its context. The count of this clone is one. Its antigen is unknown. Nothing much larger sits one base from this clone, and base qualities are not available. The sample originates from a study of blood T cell repertoires in COVID-19 (dated by TCRdb to about 2020). With regard to the full study: Collaborator samples came from the United States, Italy and Spain and covered acute and convalescent phases of COVID-19. The samples were drawn from the first 160 participants of the ongoing ImmuneRACE study and from more than 1,000 subjects provided by 6 global collaborators. Where HLA class I and class II types were available, the types were taken from metadata supplied by the sample provider, not from assay-based typing. The material from the prospective study consisted of cDNA or gDNA derived from T cells, B-cell-depleted T cells, or PBMCs. Subjects who had been exposed to COVID-19, were actively infected with it, or had recovered from it provided the deeply sampled blood TCRbeta repertoires that made up the dataset. The repertoires were made available in a free public database intended to serve as a resource for research on the immune response to SARS-CoV-2. Nearly every sample came with metadata listing a de-identified subject ID, COVID-19 status, age in years and sex. Findings and caveats that apply to the study as a whole: The amount of clinical and demographic metadata varied by source and participant and was provided uncurated.

V and J lose 4 bases and 4 bases, and a span of 8 bases separates them. CDR1 and CDR2 were assigned from the germline V gene as SGHRS and YFSETQ. The cysteine opens and the phenylalanine closes a CDR3 of 13 amino acids. CDR3 DNA is the only sequence kept; it has 39 bases, read in frame from the first base. Participants in the prospective study were aged about 18 to 100 years, lived in over 20 United States geographic areas, and enrolled through a virtual design. In the prospective study, cohorts were assigned on the basis of participant-reported clinical history obtained from a screening survey and a study questionnaire. Recovered participants in ImmuneRACE Cohort 3 were defined as having two consecutive negative NP/OP PCR tests, clearance from a healthcare professional, or resolution of symptoms. In the prospective study, whole blood, serum and a nasopharyngeal or oropharyngeal swab were collected from each participant by mobile phlebotomists. Over a roughly two-month period, participants in the prospective study had the option of providing additional blood draws and questionnaires. Prospective study blood samples were shipped either frozen or at room temperature before DNA extraction.

TCRbeta CDR3 regions were amplified from genomic DNA by means of the immunoSEQ Assay, a bias-controlled multiplex PCR. Regarding the original processing steps: Nucleated cell counts per sample were estimated from amplification of reference gene primers within the assay. To quantify the absolute abundance of each unique TCRbeta CDR3 rearrangement, sequence reads were collapsed and filtered. Productive Simpson clonality was computed per sample as the square root of Simpson's diversity index over productive rearrangements. The table comes from immuneACCESS by way of TCRdb, which keeps in-frame sequences with V and J called. Part of the clones is missing from these tables; in studies checked, under half for an unresolved V gene and the rest for unknown reasons. The DNA was the basis for D and trimming; V, J and clone size are from that table. This sample comprises roughly 360,000 clones, approximately 89% of them detected only once. Roughly 1.4% of the sample rests with the top ten.

Rearrangement joined TRBV5-1 to TRBJ2-2, with no D gene named confidently. The origin of this receptor is a man aged 25-45 years who had recovered from COVID-19. Source material: PBMCs or T cells enriched from blood (not recorded which). The nucleotide sequence is TGCGCCAGCAGCCTATCAAGCACCGGGGAGCTGTTTTTT. The translation is CASSLSSTGELFF.